Shown below are 17 T cell receptor beta chains from a single sample sequenced in a study of control samples from healthy donors and cancer patients. Profiling relied on immunoSEQ multiplex PCR, and the TCRdb table lists in-frame clones only, not all of them. In the table there are some 250,000 clones, roughly 80% of which are singletons. Sequencing input: PBMCs. The receptors shown here come from a woman in her sixties or seventies with lung cancer.

V and J are TRBV30 and TRBJ1-2; no clear D. Trimming left V 3 bases short and J 7 bases short, with 18 bases between. CDR1 and CDR2 (germline): GTSNPN, SVGIG (reference sequence). The CDR3 is 14 amino acids. The DNA for the CDR3 is TGTGCCTGGAGAGTTAAGATACCCATCTCTGGCTACACCTTC. It is translated as CAWRVKIPISGYTF.

J is TRBJ2-5 and V is TRBV15, with TRBD2 matching 8 bases. The CDR3 is 16 amino acids. V was pared by 3 bases and J by 5 bases, with 11 bases of the junction left unmatched. Germline V gene data show CDR1 as LNHNV and CDR2 as YYDKDF (reference sequence). The chain's CDR3 is CATSRNVAGSGETQYF. The CDR3 DNA reads TGTGCCACCAGCAGGAACGTAGCGGGGTCCGGTGAGACCCAGTACTTC.

This chain links TRBV7-6 with TRBJ1-5; no firm D call. The length of the CDR3 is 13 residues. Trimming stripped 5 bases from V and 4 bases from J, with 9 bases between. Looked up from germline, CDR1 is SGHVS and CDR2 is FNYEAQ. The CDR3 region has the DNA TGTGCCAGCAGCCCCCGCTCAAATCAGCCCCAGCATTTT. Its translation is CASSPRSNQPQHF.

In this sample, this clone turned up many times. The rearrangement links TRBV5-4 to TRBJ1-1; 7 bases map to TRBD1. Germline V gene sequence: CDR1 SGHNT, CDR2 YYREEE (reference sequence). Trimming cost V 1 base and J 4 bases; bases outside gene matches: 10. This CDR3 contains 16 residues. For the CDR3, the DNA is TGTGCCAGCAGCTTGCTAAACCCACAGGGGCGCACTGAAGCTTTCTTT. This encodes CASSLLNPQGRTEAFF.

The rearrangement uses TRBV3-1 (or the pseudogene TRBV3-2) and TRBJ1-1, with no clear D. Germline values: CDR1 LGHDT, CDR2 YNNKEL (reference sequence). The CDR3 is 13 amino acids. With 6 bases removed from V and 6 bases from J, the gap between germline ends came to 14 bases. In DNA, the CDR3 is TGTGCCAGCAGTCATGAACCGAGCGCTGAAGCTTTCTTT. It codes for CASSHEPSAEAFF.

The chain combines TRBV7-2 with TRBJ1-3; D not resolved. The CDR3 is 15 amino acids. The germline CDR1 and CDR2 sequences are SGHTA and FQGNSA. V lost 0 bases and J 3 bases, leaving 9 bases between the germline ends. The CDR3 nucleotides read TGTGCCAGCAGCTTAGCGCTTTGGGTTGGAAACACCATATATTTT. Translated, it gives CASSLALWVGNTIYF.

The chain employs TRBV3-1 (or the pseudogene TRBV3-2) and TRBJ2-4; 8 bases agree with TRBD1. This CDR3 has 14 residues. J gave up 7 bases and V 4 bases, and 6 bases lay outside the gene matches. Germline CDR1 and CDR2: LGHDT and YNNKEL (reference sequence). The CDR3 spells CASSPKGDRNIQYF. In DNA, the CDR3 is TGTGCCAGCAGCCCTAAGGGGGACAGGAACATTCAGTACTTC.

A word on this clone: Additional DNA sequences in this sample encode the identical CDR3. The chain couples TRBV6-4 to TRBJ1-2; D may be TRBD1 (5 bases). CDR3 length: 11 amino acids. The germline CDR1 and CDR2 sequences are MRHNA and SNTAGT. Trimming removed 4 bases at V and 8 bases at J, with 8 bases between. The CDR3 coding sequence is TGTGCCAGCAGTGCAGGGAGCGGCTACACCTTC. It encodes CASSAGSGYTF.

The gene calls are TRBV2 and TRBJ2-4; D is possibly TRBD1 (6 bases). The CDR3 consists of 11 residues. Per germline, CDR1 SNHLY and CDR2 FYNNEI. The ends were cut back, 8 bases at V and 8 bases at J, with 10 bases in the middle. This CDR3 is CASAAGDIQYF. The CDR3 region has the DNA TGTGCCAGCGCGGCAGGGGACATTCAGTACTTC.

V usage is TRBV6-5 and J usage is TRBJ2-1, with 7 bases that match TRBD2. With V trimmed by 8 bases and J by 4 bases, 8 bases remained unmatched. This CDR3 is built from 14 residues. In germline, CDR1 is MNHEY, CDR2 SVGAGI. The CDR3 loop reads CASGIAGRYNEQFF. CDR3 sequence (DNA): TGTGCCAGCGGGATAGCGGGTCGGTACAATGAGCAGTTCTTC.

The chain has TRBV6-5 and TRBJ2-7; 9 nucleotides match TRBD1. The CDR3 contains 12 residues. The junction had 4 bases not matched to a gene; V was cut back by 6 bases and J by 7 bases. CDR1 is MNHEY and CDR2 is SVGAGI in the germline V gene. The DNA of the CDR3 is TGTGCCAGCAGAACAGGGACAGGGGAGCAGTACTTC. Protein product: CASRTGTGEQYF.

V gene TRBV5-1 combines with J gene TRBJ2-1; 8 nucleotides agree with TRBD2. CDR3 length: 14 residues. After removal of 4 bases from V and 2 bases from J, the junction contained 2 bases not matched to a gene. Germline CDR1 is SGHRS and CDR2 is YFSETQ. CDR3 residues: CASSTGLAYNEQFF. The CDR3 DNA sequence: TGCGCCAGCAGCACGGGACTAGCCTACAATGAGCAGTTCTTC. Full variable domain (remainder filled in from reference TRBV5-1 and TRBJ2-1): KAGVTQTPRYLIKTRGQQVTLSCSPISGHRSVSWYQQTPGQGLQFLFEYFSETQRNKGNFPGRFSGRQFSNSRSEMNVSTLELGDSALYLCASSTGLAYNEQFFGPGTRLTVL.

The chain combines TRBV5-1 with TRBJ1-2; D gene uncertain. Per the germline V gene, CDR1 is SGHRS and CDR2 is YFSETQ. Between the trimmed V and J ends, which lost 0 bases and 4 bases, there was a span of 13 bases. CDR3 size: 15 residues. The CDR3, as DNA: TGCGCCAGCAGCTTGGATGGACGGCCGTCCTATGGCTACACCTTC. This gives the protein CASSLDGRPSYGYTF.

This sequence joins TRBV6-6 and TRBJ1-2, with D tentatively TRBD1 (5 bases). Germline-derived CDR1 and CDR2 are MNHNY and SVGAGI (reference sequence). V gave up 2 bases and J gave up 1 base, with 14 bases separating them. This CDR3 has 16 amino acids. The CDR3 spells CASSYNAVGGNYGYTF. The CDR3, as DNA: TGTGCCAGCAGTTACAATGCGGTTGGGGGTAACTATGGCTACACCTTC.

The rearrangement joins TRBV6-5 to TRBJ2-1; 11 bases align to TRBD2. V shed 5 bases and J 9 bases; nucleotides not matched to a gene: 9. In germline, CDR1 is MNHEY, CDR2 SVGAGI. The CDR3 totals 15 residues. This CDR3 is CASSPRTSGSVEQFF. The CDR3 bases are TGTGCCAGCAGTCCTCGTACTAGCGGGAGCGTTGAGCAGTTCTTC.

The CDR3 region has the DNA TGTGCCAGCAGGCCGTCCCTCCTCAATGAGCAGTTCTTC. Residues: CASRPSLLNEQFF. This chain links TRBV28 with TRBJ2-1; D remains unclear. Germline V gene sequence: CDR1 MDHEN, CDR2 SYDVKM. This CDR3 is built from 13 residues. Trimming took 6 bases from V and 6 from J, leaving 12 bases between them. Full variable domain (rest looked up from reference TRBV28 and TRBJ2-1): DVKVTQSSRYLVKRTGEKVFLECVQDMDHENMFWYRQDPGLGLRLIYFSYDVKMKEKGDIPEGYSVSREKKERFSLILESASTNQTSMYLCASRPSLLNEQFFGPGTRLTVL.

The chain links TRBV28 to TRBJ2-5, with D possibly TRBD1 on 6 matching bases. From germline, CDR1 is MDHEN and CDR2 SYDVKM. This CDR3 region has 15 residues. With 3 bases removed from V and 5 bases from J, the gap between germline ends came to 16 bases. CDR3 region: CASSLSGDPAETQYF. For the CDR3, the DNA is TGTGCCAGCAGTTTGTCAGGGGACCCGGCGGAGACCCAGTACTTC.